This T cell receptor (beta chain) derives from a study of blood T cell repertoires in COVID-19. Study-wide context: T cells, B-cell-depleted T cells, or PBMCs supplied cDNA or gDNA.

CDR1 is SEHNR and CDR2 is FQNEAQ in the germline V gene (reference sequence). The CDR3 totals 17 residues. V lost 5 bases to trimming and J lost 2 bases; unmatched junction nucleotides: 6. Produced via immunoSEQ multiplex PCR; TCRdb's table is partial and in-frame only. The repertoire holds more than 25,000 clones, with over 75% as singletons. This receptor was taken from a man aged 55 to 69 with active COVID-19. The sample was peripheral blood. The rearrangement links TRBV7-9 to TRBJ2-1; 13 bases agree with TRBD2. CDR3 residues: CASSPRLAGGPYNEQFF. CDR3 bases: TGTGCCAGCAGCCCCCGACTAGCGGGAGGCCCCTACAATGAGCAGTTCTTC.